These T cell receptor beta chains were read from a single sample in a study of T cell changes during pregnancy in multiple sclerosis. This table comes from immunoSEQ multiplex PCR, and its TCRdb copy is limited to in-frame clones, with some not included. The sample records tens of thousands of clones, 85% to 95% being singletons. Sequencing used peripheral blood, obtained before pregnancy. Receptor source: a female donor with multiple sclerosis, enrolled in a pregnancy study. The CDR3 runs from the conserved cysteine through the conserved F or W. A D gene is named only where the DNA matches it firmly. Not all rows give a size; the values are once, few, many and, for expanded clones, a class.

- TRBJ1-1 - TRBV28 TGTGCCAGCAGACAGACAGATTTGAACACTGAAGCTTTCTTT CASRQTDLNTEAFF
- TRBJ1-1 few TRBV5-6 TGTGCCAGCAGCTTAGGGGGGGACACTGAAGCTTTCTTT CASSLGGDTEAFF
- TRBJ2-7 once TRBV25-1 TGTGCCAGCAGTGTCCTAAAAATGTCGGGAACCTACGAGCAGTACTTC CASSVLKMSGTYEQYF
- TRBJ1-1 - TRBV4-3 TGCGCCAGCAGCCAAGTTACGGTGAACACTGAAGCTTTCTTT CASSQVTVNTEAFF
TRBD1 TRBJ1-1 many TRBV6-1 TGTGCCGGAGCCGGACAGGGGGCGAATACTGAAGCTTTCTTT CAGAGQGANTEAFF
TRBD1 TRBJ1-1 - TRBV7-9 TGTGCCAGCAGCATACGGGACAGTGGGCAGGGCACTGAAGCTTTCTTT CASSIRDSGQGTEAFF
- TRBJ2-2 - TRBV19 TGTGCCAGTAGGGCTGGTCGAACCTACACCGGGGAGCTGTTTTTT CASRAGRTYTGELFF
TRBD1 TRBJ2-1 - TRBV4-3 TGCGCCAGCAGCCAGATAAACAGGGGATTGGGAACCAATGAGCAGTTCTTC CASSQINRGLGTNEQFF
- TRBJ2-1 - TRBV7-9 TGTGCCAGCAGCTTAGCAACTCCGGTTGGCGGTGAGCAGTTCTTC CASSLATPVGGEQFF
- TRBJ2-7 once TRBV19 TGTGCCAGTAGTATAGGGACTGCCGGCGACGAGCAGTACTTC CASSIGTAGDEQYF
TRBD1 TRBJ2-7 - TRBV19 TGTGCCAGTAGCCCCACTCGGACAGGCTCCTACGAGCAGTACTTC CASSPTRTGSYEQYF
- TRBJ2-4 once TRBV27 TGTGCCAGCAGTTTAGGAGGCCCAGTTTTCATTCAGTACTTC CASSLGGPVFIQYF
TRBD1 TRBJ1-4 - TRBV9 TGTGCCAGCAGCGTAGACGGGGAGACAGGGCTGAATGAAAAACTGTTTTTT CASSVDGETGLNEKLFF
TRBD1 TRBJ2-4 - TRBV6-1 TGTGCCAGCGGGGAACAGGGGCTGGGAAACATTCAGTACTTC CASGEQGLGNIQYF
TRBD1 TRBJ1-4 - TRBV9 TGTGCCAGCAGCGTAGGTCAGGGGGGTGAAAAACTGTTTTTT CASSVGQGGEKLFF
TRBD2 TRBJ2-5 few TRBV6-5 TGTGCCAGCAGCGGACTAGCGGGAGCGGCAGAGACCCAGTACTTC CASSGLAGAAETQYF
- TRBJ2-7 once TRBV9 TGTGCCAGCAGCGTAGGAAGCGGGACACCTTACGAGCAGTACTTC CASSVGSGTPYEQYF
- TRBJ1-5 - TRBV10-3 TGTGCCATCAGTGAGTCCAAGGGGGAGGGTCAGCCCCAGCATTTT CAISESKGEGQPQHF
- TRBJ2-7 - TRBV7-6 TGTGCCAGCAGCTTAGCTCCGAATTCAGTCAGCTCCTACGAGCAGTACTTC CASSLAPNSVSSYEQYF
TRBD2 TRBJ2-2 - TRBV7-3 TGTGCCAGCAGCTTAGGCCTAGCGGGTAACACCGGGGAGCTGTTTTTT CASSLGLAGNTGELFF
- TRBJ1-2 - TRBV7-9 TGTGCCAGCAGCTCTGAACAGGGTGGCTATGGCTACACCTTC CASSSEQGGYGYTF
TRBD2 TRBJ2-5 - TRBV25-1 TGTGCCAGCAGTGAAGGGAGACTAGCGGGAGTGGAGACCCAGTACTTC CASSEGRLAGVETQYF
TRBD1 TRBJ1-2 - TRBV14 TGTGCCAGCAGCCCCCTGGACAGGGGCCGACTTGGCTACACCTTC CASSPLDRGRLGYTF
- TRBJ2-1 - TRBV23-1 TGCGCCAGCAGTCATGACTGGGGGCGGGAGCAGTTCTTC CASSHDWGREQFF
TRBD1 TRBJ2-7 - TRBV19 TGTGCCAGTAGTATTGGACAGGGAGACGACGAGCAGTACTTC CASSIGQGDDEQYF
- TRBJ2-3 once TRBV19 TGTGCCAGTAGTACCTGGGGGGTGTTAATGCAGGATACGCAGTATTTT CASSTWGVLMQDTQYF
TRBD2 TRBJ2-7 - TRBV25-1 TGTGCCAGCAGTGAAGGGACGGCTGCGGGAGGGGCCTACGAGCAGTACTTC CASSEGTAAGGAYEQYF
- TRBJ2-6 once TRBV5-6 TGTGCCAGCAGCCGGGGACATTACTCTGGGGCCAACGTCCTGACTTTC CASSRGHYSGANVLTF
TRBD1 TRBJ2-7 - TRBV13 TGTGCCAGCAGCCTACGGACAGGGGAAGACGAGCAGTACTTC CASSLRTGEDEQYF
TRBD1 TRBJ1-1 once TRBV19 TGTGCCACAAGAGACAGGGGGGACACTGAAGCTTTCTTT CATRDRGDTEAFF
- TRBJ2-2 - TRBV6-1 TGTGCCAGCAGTGAATTAACTAGCCCCTTGTACACCGGGGAGCTGTTTTTT CASSELTSPLYTGELFF
- TRBJ2-3 - TRBV19 TGTGCCAGTAGTATAGATCGAGCGGCCCGTCTGGATACGCAGTATTTT CASSIDRAARLDTQYF
- TRBJ2-3 - TRBV15 TGTGCCACCAGCATCTCGGCTAGCGTTCGCGCAGATACGCAGTATTTT CATSISASVRADTQYF
- TRBJ2-5 - TRBV29-1 TGCAGCGTGGGACTCCGAGAGACCCAGTACTTC CSVGLRETQYF
TRBD2 TRBJ2-4 once TRBV9 TGTGCCAGCAGCGTAGGGGGAGGGAAGGACATTCAGTACTTC CASSVGGGKDIQYF
- TRBJ2-1 - TRBV6-1 TGTGCCATCCGCAAACAGAGCAATGAGCAGTTCTTC CAIRKQSNEQFF
- TRBJ2-3 - TRBV7-9 TGTGCCAGCTGTAACAGTGGGTCCACAGATACGCAGTATTTT CASCNSGSTDTQYF
TRBD2 TRBJ2-1 - TRBV11-2 TGTGCCAGCAGCTCCATAGCGGGAGGGTCAGGGAATGAGCAGTTCTTC CASSSIAGGSGNEQFF
TRBD1 TRBJ1-5 - TRBV2 TGTGCCAGCAGGGGGACAGGGAGTAGCAATCAGCCCCAGCATTTT CASRGTGSSNQPQHF
TRBD1 TRBJ2-6 - TRBV5-4 TGTGCCAGCAGCTTCAACCAGGGGGCGCGCGGGGCCAACGTCCTGACTTTC CASSFNQGARGANVLTF
- TRBJ2-3 - TRBV7-9 TGTGCCAGCAGCTTGACTTGGGATACGCAGTATTTT CASSLTWDTQYF